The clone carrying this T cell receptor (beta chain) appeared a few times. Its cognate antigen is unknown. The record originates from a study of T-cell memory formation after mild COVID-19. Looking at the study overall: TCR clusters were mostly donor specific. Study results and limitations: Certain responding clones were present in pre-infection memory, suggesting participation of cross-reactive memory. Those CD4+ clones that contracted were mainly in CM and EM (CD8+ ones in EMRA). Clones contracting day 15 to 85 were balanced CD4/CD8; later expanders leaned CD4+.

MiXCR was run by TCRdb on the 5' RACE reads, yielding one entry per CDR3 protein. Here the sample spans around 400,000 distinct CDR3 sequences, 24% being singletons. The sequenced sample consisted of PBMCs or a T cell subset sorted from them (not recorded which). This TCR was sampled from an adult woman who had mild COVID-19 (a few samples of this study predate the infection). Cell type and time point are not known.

This CDR3 reads CASSPLSLNTEAFF. The CDR3 nucleotides are TGCGCCAGCAGCCCCCTAAGCCTGAACACTGAAGCTTTCTTT. This chain uses TRBV5-1 with TRBJ1-1; D is uncertain. Germline assignment: CDR1 SGHRS and CDR2 YFSETQ. This CDR3 comprises 14 residues. Trimming took off 4 bases at V and 0 bases at J, with 10 bases between the two ends.